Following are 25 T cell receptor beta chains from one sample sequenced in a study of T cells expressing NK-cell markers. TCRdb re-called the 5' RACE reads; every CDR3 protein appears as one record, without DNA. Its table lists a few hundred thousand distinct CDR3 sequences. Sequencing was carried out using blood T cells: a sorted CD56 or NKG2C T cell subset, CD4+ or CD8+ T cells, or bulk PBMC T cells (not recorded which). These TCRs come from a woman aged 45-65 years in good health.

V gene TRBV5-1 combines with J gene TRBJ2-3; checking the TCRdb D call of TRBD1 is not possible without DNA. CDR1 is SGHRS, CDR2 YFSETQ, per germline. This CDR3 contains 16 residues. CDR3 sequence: CASSRPGTATTDTQYF.

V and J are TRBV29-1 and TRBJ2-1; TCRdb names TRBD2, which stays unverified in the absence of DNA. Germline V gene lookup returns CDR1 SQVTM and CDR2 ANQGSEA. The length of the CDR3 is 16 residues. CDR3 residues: CSVESFGSGGYNEQFF.

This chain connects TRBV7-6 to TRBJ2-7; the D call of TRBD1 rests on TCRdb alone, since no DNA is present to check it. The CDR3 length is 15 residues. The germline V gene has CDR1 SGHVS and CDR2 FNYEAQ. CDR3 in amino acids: CASSLGDRGGYEQYF.

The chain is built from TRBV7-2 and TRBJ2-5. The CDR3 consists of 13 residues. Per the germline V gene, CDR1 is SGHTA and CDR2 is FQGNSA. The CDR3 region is CASRSTQAKTQYF. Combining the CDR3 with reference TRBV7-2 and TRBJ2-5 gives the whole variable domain GAGVSQSPSNKVTEKGKDVELRCDPISGHTALYWYRQSLGQGLEFLIYFQGNSAPDKSGLPSDRFSAERTGGSVSTLTIQRTQQEDSAVYLCASRSTQAKTQYFGPGTRLLVL.

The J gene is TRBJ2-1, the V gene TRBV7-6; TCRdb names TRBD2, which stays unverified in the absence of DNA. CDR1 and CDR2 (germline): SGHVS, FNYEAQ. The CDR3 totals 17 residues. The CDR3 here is CASSSPSGLAGVNEQFF. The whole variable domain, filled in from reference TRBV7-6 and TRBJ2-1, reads GAGVSQSPRYKVTKRGQDVALRCDPISGHVSLYWYRQALGQGPEFLTYFNYEAQQDKSGLPNDRFSAERPEGSISTLTIQRTEQRDSAMYRCASSSPSGLAGVNEQFFGPGTRLTVL.

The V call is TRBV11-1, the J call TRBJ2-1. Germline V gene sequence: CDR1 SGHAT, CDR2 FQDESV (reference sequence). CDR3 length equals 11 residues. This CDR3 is CASSSNNEQFF.

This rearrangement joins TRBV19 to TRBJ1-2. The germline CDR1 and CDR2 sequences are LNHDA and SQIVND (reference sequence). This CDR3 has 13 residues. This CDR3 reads CASSISDNYGYTF.

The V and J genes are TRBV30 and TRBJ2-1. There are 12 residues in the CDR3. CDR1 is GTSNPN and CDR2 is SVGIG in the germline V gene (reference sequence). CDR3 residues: CAWSATERRQFF.

CDR3 in amino acids: CASSQDRGRADTQYF. The rearrangement joins TRBV5-1 to TRBJ2-3; TCRdb gives TRBD1 as the D gene, but with no DNA this cannot be confirmed. Germline values: CDR1 SGHRS, CDR2 YFSETQ. CDR3 length: 15 residues.

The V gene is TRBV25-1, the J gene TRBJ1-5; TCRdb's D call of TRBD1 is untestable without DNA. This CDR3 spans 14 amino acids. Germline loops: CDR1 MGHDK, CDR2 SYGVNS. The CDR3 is CASRRQGRNQPQHF.

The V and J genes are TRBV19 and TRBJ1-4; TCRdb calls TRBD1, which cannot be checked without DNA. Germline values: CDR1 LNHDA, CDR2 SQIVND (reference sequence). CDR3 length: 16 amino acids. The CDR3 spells CASSSSHRGTNEKLFF. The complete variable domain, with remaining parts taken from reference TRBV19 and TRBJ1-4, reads DGGITQSPKYLFRKEGQNVTLSCEQNLNHDAMYWYRQDPGQGLRLIYYSQIVNDFQKGDIAEGYSVSREKKESFPLTVTSAQKNPTAFYLCASSSSHRGTNEKLFFGSGTQLSVL.

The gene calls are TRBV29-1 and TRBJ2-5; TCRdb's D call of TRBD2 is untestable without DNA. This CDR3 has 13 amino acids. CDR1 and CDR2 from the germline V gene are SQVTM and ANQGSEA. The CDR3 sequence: CSVGTSGMQTQYF.

CDR3 residues: CATETSGRPDDTQYF. The J gene is TRBJ2-3, the V gene TRBV10-3; TCRdb indicates TRBD2, and absent DNA this call remains unverified. There are 15 residues in the CDR3. Per the germline V gene, CDR1 is ENHRY and CDR2 is SYGVKD.

The CDR3 here is CSANQPTGELFF. The V call is TRBV20-1, the J call TRBJ2-2. This CDR3 spans 12 amino acids. The germline gives CDR1 DFQATT, CDR2 SNEGSKA (reference sequence).

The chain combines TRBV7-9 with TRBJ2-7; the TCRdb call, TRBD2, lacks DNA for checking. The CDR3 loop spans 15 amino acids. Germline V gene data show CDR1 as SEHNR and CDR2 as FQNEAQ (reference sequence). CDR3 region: CASSLGSGTRPEQYF.

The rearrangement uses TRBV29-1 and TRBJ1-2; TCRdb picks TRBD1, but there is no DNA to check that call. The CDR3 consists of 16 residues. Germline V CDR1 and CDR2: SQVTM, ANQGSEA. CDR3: CSVEDRGRTGTYGYTF.

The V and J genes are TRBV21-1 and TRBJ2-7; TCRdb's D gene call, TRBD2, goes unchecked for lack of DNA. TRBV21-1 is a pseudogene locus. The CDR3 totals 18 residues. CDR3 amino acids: CASSSKTLGLAGFYEQYF.

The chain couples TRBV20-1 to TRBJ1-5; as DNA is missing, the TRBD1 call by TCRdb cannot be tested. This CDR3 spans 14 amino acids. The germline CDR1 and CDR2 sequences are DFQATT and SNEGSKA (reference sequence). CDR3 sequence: CSADRQGVGQPQHF.

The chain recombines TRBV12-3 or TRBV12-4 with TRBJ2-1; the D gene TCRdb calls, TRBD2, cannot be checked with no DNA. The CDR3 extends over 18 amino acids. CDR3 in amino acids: CASSPRGSGRSSYNEQFF.

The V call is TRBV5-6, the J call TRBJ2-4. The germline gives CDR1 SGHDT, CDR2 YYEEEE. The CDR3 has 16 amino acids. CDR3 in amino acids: CASSLTLILAKNIQYF.

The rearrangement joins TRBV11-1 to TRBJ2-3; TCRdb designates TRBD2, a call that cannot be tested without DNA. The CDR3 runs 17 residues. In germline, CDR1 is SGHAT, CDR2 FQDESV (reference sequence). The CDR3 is CASSRLAGGRNTDTQYF.

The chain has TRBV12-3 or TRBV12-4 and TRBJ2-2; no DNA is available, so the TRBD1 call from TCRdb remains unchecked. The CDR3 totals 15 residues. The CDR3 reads CASSFAGTLGGELFF.

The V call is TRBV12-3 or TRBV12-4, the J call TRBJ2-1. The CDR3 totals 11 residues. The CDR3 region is CASCLPNEQFF.

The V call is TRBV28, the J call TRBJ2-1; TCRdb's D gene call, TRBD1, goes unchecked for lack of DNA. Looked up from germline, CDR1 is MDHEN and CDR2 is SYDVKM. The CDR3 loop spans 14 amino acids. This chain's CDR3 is CASSTGGIRNEQFF.

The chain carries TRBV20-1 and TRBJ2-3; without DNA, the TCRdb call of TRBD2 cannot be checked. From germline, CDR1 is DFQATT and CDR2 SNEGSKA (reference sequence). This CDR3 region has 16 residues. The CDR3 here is CSASPTLGRVTDTQYF.